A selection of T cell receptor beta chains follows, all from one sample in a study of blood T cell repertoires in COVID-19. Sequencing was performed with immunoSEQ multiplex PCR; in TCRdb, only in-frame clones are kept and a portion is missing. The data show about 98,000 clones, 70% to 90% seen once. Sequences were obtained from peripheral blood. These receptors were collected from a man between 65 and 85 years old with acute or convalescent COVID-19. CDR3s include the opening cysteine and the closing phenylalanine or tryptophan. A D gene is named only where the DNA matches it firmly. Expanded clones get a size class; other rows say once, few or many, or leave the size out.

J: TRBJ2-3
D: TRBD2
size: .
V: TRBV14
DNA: TGTGCCAGCAGCCAGTTCGAGCGGGGGGGCTCAGATACGCAGTATTTT
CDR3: CASSQFERGGSDTQYF

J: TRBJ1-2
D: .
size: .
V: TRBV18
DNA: TGTGCCAGCAGCGGGTTTGGCTACACCTTC
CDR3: CASSGFGYTF

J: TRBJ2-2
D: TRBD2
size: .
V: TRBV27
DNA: TGTGCCAGCAGTTACGGGGGACTAGCGGCAACGAACACCGGGGAGCTGTTTTTT
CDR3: CASSYGGLAATNTGELFF

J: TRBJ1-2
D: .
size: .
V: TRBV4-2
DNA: TGTGCCAGCAGCCAAGTAGGACAGATCTATGGCTACACCTTC
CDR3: CASSQVGQIYGYTF

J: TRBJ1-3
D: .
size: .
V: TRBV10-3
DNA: TGTGCCATCGGGGGGACGGTGGAGTTACCTGGAAACACCATATATTTT
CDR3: CAIGGTVELPGNTIYF

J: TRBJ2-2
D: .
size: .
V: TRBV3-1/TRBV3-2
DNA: TGTGCCAGCAGCCAAGTCGTATGGCCGAACACCGGGGAGCTGTTTTTT
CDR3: CASSQVVWPNTGELFF

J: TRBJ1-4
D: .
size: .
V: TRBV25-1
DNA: TGTGCCAGCATCGGGACGGGAGGCGGGGGTGGAGAAAAACTGTTTTTT
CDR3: CASIGTGGGGGEKLFF

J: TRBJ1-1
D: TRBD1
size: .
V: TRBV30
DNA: TGTGCCTGGAGTGCAACAGGGGGCACTGAAGCTTTCTTT
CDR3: CAWSATGGTEAFF

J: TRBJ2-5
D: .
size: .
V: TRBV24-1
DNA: TGTGCCACCAGTGATCGAGGGCCCGGAGAGACCCAGTACTTC
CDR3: CATSDRGPGETQYF

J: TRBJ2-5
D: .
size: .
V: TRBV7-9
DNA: TGTGCCAGCACCCGGGACACCCTAGGGGAGACCCAGTACTTC
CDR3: CASTRDTLGETQYF

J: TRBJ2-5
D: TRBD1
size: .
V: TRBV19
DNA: TGTGCCAGTAGTGAGAGGACAGGGGAAGAGACCCAGTACTTC
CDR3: CASSERTGEETQYF

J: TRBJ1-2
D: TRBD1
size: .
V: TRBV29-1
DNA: TGCAGCGGGATGGACAGGGGTACTGGGGGCTACACCTTC
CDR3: CSGMDRGTGGYTF

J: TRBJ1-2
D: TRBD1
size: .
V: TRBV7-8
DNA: TGTGCCAGCAGCATTCCGACAGGGTCTGGTGGCTACACCTTC
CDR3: CASSIPTGSGGYTF

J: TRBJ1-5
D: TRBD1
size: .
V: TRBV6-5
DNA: TGTGCCAGCAGCTCCGGGACAGGGTTCTCTCAGCCCCAGCATTTT
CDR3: CASSSGTGFSQPQHF

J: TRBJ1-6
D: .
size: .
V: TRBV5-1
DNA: TGCGCCAGCAGCACACTACAGGGAAGTGATTCACCCCTCCACTTT
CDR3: CASSTLQGSDSPLHF

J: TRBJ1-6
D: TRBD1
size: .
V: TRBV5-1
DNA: TGCGCCAGCAGCTTGGCAGGCCAGGGGGCATCACCCCTCCACTTT
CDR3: CASSLAGQGASPLHF

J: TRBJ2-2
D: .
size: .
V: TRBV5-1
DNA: TGCGCCAGCAGCTTGGCCCTGACTGCCCCCGGGGAGCTGTTTTTT
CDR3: CASSLALTAPGELFF

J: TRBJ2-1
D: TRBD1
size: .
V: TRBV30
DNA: TGTGCCTGGAGTACTGGGACAGGGGTCTTTTCAAGCTCCTACAATGAGCAGTTCTTC
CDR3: CAWSTGTGVFSSSYNEQFF

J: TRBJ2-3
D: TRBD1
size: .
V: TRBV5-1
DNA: TGCGCCAGCAGCCCGCCGGGACAGGGGGAAGATACGCAGTATTTT
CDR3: CASSPPGQGEDTQYF

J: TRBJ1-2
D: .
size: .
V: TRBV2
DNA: TGTGCCAGCACCGCACGTTTAATCATGGGCTACGGCTACACCTTC
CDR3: CASTARLIMGYGYTF

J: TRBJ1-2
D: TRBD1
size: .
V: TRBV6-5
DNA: TGTGCCAGCCGACAGGGACTTAACTATGGCTACACCTTC
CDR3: CASRQGLNYGYTF

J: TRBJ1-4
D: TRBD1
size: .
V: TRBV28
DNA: TGTGCCAGCAGTTACTCGACAGGGGGCTATGAAAAACTGTTTTTT
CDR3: CASSYSTGGYEKLFF

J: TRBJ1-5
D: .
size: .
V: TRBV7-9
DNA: TGTGCCAGCAGCTTGGGCTCATCTGGTAATCAGCCCCAGCATTTT
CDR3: CASSLGSSGNQPQHF

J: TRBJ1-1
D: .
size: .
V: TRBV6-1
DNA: TGTGCCAGCAGTGAAGTTCGGACAGCAAATTTGGCTTTCTTT
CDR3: CASSEVRTANLAFF

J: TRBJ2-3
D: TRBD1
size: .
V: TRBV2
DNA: TGTGCCAGCAAGTACAGGGGGACGGTCCAGTATTTT
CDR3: CASKYRGTVQYF

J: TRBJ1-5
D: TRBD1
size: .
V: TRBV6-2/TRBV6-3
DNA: TGTGCCAGCAGCCCCGGGACAGTCTATCAGCCCCAGCATTTT
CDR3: CASSPGTVYQPQHF

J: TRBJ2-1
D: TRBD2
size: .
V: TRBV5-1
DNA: TGCGCCAGCAGCGTGACTAGCGGGATTTACAATGAGCAGTTCTTC
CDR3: CASSVTSGIYNEQFF

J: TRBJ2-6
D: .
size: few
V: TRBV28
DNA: TGTGCCAGCAGCCAGAGAGTACGGACAGCCCACTCTGGGGCCAACGTCCTGACTTTC
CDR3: CASSQRVRTAHSGANVLTF

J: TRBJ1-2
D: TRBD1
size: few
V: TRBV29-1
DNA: TGCAGCGTTGTCCCGGGACAGGGGTACGATGGCTACACCTTC
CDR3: CSVVPGQGYDGYTF

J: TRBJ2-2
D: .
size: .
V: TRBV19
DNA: TGTGCCAGTAAGGCGGGACCCACACCCGGGGAGCTGTTTTTT
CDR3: CASKAGPTPGELFF

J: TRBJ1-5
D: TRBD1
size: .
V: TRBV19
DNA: TGTGCCAGTAGTGGGGGACAGGGGACAAATCAGCCCCAGCATTTT
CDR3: CASSGGQGTNQPQHF

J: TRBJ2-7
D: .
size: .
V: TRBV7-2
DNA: TGTGCCAGCACCCCGGGTGGTGGAGCCTACGAGCAGTACTTC
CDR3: CASTPGGGAYEQYF

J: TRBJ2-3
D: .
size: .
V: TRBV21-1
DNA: TGTGCCAGCAGCAAAGTCTCTAGCGGCGATAGCACAGATACGCAGTATTTT
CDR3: CASSKVSSGDSTDTQYF

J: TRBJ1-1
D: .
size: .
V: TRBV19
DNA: TGTGCCAGTAACCCGGCGGGAGGGACTGAAGCTTTCTTT
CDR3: CASNPAGGTEAFF

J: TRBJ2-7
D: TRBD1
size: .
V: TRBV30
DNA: TGTGCCTGGAGTGGACAGGGGGGATCCTACGAGCAGTACTTC
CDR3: CAWSGQGGSYEQYF

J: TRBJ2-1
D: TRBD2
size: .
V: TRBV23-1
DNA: TGCGCCAGCAGTCAGGGGGTTCCTAGCGGGGTTAAAGAGAATGAGCAGTTCTTC
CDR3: CASSQGVPSGVKENEQFF

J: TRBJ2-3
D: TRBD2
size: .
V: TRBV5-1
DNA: TGCGCCAGCAGCTTGACGGGGGGGCAACGAAGCACAGATACGCAGTATTTT
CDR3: CASSLTGGQRSTDTQYF

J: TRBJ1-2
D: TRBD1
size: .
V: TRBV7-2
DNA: TGTGCCAGCAGCCCCTTGATGAGGACAGGGGGGTACTATGGCTACACCTTC
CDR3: CASSPLMRTGGYYGYTF

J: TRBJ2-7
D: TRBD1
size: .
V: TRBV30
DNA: TGTGCCTGGACCCCGGGACAGGGTCCCTACGAGCAGTACTTC
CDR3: CAWTPGQGPYEQYF

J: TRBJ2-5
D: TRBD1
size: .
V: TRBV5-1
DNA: TGCGCCAGCAGCTTGGCCACAGGGGAGCAAGAGACCCAGTACTTC
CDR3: CASSLATGEQETQYF

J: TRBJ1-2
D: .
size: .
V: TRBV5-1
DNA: TGCGCCAGCAGCTTGGGGGAGGGCACCGTGTATGGCTACACCTTC
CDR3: CASSLGEGTVYGYTF

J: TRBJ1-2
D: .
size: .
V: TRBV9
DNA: TGTGCCAGCAGCGTAGAAGGAGCGGGAGGTTTCTTCAATGGCTACACCTTC
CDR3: CASSVEGAGGFFNGYTF

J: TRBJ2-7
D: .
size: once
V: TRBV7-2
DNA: TGTGCCAGCAGCCCTAGCCCCCGGTGGGCGGGGGCGTTCTACGAGCAGTACTTC
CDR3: CASSPSPRWAGAFYEQYF

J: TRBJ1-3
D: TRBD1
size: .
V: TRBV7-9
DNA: TGTGCCAGCAGCTTAGGCCCCCGTGGGACAGGGGCTGGAAACACCATATATTTT
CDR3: CASSLGPRGTGAGNTIYF

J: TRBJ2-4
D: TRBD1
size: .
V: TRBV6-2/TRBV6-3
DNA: TGTGCCAGCAGTCCCCGGACAGGGGATTACGCTCCGGCCAAAAACATTCAGTACTTC
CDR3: CASSPRTGDYAPAKNIQYF